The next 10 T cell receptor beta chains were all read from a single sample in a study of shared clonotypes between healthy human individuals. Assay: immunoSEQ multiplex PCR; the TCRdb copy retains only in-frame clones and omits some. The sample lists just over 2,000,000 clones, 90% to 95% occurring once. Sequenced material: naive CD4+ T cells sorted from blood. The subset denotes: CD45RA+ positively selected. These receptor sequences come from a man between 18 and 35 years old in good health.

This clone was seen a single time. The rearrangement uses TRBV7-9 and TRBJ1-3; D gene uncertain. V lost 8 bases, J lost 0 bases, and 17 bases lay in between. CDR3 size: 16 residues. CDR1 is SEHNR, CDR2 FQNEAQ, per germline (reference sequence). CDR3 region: CASGPKGFLSGNTIYF. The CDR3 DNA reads TGTGCCAGCGGGCCTAAAGGGTTCCTCTCTGGAAACACCATATATTTT.

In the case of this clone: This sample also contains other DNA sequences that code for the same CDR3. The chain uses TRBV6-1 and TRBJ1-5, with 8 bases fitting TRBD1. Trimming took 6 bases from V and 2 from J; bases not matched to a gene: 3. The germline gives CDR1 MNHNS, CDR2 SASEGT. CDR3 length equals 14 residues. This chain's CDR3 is CASRGQGGNQPQHF. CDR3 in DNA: TGTGCCAGCAGAGGACAGGGCGGCAATCAGCCCCAGCATTTT.

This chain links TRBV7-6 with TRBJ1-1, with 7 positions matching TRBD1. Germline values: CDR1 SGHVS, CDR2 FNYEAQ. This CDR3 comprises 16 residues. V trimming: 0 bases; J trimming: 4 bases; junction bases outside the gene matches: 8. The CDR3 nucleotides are TGTGCCAGCAGCTTAGCCCCAATACAGGGGAGCACTGAAGCTTTCTTT. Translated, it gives CASSLAPIQGSTEAFF.

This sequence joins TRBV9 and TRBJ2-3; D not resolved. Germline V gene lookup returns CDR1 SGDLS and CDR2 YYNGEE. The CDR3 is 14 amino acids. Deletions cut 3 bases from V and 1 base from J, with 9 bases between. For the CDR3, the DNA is TGTGCCAGCAGCGCCCGCTCCCGCACAGATACGCAGTATTTT. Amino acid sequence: CASSARSRTDTQYF.

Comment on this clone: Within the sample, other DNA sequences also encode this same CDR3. CDR3 protein: CASSLARGTEAFF. The DNA of the CDR3 is TGTGCCAGCAGCTTAGCGAGAGGGACTGAAGCTTTCTTT. This chain uses TRBV7-2 with TRBJ1-1; D remains unclear. V lost 0 bases and J lost 5, with 7 bases in between. This CDR3 has 13 residues. Germline V CDR1 and CDR2: SGHTA, FQGNSA.

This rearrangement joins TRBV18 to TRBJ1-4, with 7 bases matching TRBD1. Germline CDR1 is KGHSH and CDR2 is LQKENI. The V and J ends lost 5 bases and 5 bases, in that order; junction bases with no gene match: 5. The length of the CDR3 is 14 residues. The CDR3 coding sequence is TGTGCCAGCTCATTGGGACAGCAGAATGAAAAACTGTTTTTT. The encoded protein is CASSLGQQNEKLFF.

CDR3 region: CASSLPPKKPANNQPQHF. Here the CDR3 DNA reads TGTGCCAGCAGTCTCCCCCCCAAGAAGCCAGCTAACAATCAGCCCCAGCATTTT. This chain links TRBV28 with TRBJ1-5; D is ambiguous. V was clipped by 5 bases and J by 3 bases, with 23 bases between them. The CDR3 consists of 18 residues. Germline loops: CDR1 MDHEN, CDR2 SYDVKM.

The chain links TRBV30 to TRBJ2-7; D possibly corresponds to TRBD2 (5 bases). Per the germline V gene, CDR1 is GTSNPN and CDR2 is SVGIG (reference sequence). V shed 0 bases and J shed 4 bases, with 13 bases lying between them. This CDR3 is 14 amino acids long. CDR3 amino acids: CAWSVRAGGYEQYF. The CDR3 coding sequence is TGTGCCTGGAGTGTAAGGGCAGGAGGATACGAGCAGTACTTC. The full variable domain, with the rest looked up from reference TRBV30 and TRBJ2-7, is SQTIHQWPATLVQPVGSPLSLECTVEGTSNPNLYWYRQAAGRGLQLLFYSVGIGQISSEVPQNLSASRPQDRQFILSSKKLLLSDSGFYLCAWSVRAGGYEQYFGPGTRLTVT.

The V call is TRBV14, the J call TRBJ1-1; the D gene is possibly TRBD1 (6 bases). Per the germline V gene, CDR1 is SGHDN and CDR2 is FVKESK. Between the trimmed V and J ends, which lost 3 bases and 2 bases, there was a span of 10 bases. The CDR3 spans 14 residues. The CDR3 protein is CASSQGTSNTEAFF. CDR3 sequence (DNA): TGTGCCAGCAGCCAGGGGACATCTAACACTGAAGCTTTCTTT. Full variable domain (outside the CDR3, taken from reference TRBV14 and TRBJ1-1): EAGVTQFPSHSVIEKGQTVTLRCDPISGHDNLYWYRRVMGKEIKFLLHFVKESKQDESGMPNNRFLAERTGGTYSTLKVQPAELEDSGVYFCASSQGTSNTEAFFGQGTRLTVV.

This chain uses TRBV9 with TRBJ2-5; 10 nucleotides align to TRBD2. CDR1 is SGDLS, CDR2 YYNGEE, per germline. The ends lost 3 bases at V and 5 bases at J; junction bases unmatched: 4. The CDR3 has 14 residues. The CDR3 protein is CASSDLAGVETQYF. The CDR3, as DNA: TGTGCCAGCAGCGACCTAGCGGGAGTGGAGACCCAGTACTTC.